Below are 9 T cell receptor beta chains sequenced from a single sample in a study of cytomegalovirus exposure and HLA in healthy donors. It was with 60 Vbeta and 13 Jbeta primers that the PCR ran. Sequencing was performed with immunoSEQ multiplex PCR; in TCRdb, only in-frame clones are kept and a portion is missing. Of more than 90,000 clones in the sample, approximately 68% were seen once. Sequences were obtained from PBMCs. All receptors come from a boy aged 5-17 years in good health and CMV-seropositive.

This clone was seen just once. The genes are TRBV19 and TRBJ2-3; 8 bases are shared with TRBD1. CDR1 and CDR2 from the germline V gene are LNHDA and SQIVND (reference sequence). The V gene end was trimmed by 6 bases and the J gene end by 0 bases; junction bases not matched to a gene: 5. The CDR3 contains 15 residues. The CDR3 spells CASRDRGQSTDTQYF. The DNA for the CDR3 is TGTGCCAGTAGAGACAGGGGTCAGAGCACAGATACGCAGTATTTT.

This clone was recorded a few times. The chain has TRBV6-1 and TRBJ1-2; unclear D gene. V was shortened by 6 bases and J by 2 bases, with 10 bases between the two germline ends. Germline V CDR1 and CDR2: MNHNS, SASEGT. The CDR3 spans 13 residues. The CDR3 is CASRPDANYGYTF. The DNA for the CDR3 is TGTGCCAGCAGACCCGATGCGAACTATGGCTACACCTTC.

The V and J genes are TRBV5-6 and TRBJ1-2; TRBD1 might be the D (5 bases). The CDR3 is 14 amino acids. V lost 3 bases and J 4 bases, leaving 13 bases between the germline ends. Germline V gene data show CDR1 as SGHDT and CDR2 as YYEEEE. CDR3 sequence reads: CASSSDIKGYGYTF. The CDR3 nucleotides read TGTGCCAGCAGCTCGGACATAAAGGGCTATGGCTACACCTTC.

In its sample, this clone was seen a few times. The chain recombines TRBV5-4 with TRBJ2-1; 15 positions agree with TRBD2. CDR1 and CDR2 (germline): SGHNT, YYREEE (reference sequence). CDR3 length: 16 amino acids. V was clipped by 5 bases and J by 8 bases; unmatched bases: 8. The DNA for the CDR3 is TGTGCCAGCAGTCGGGGACTAGCGGGGGGCCAGGATGAGCAGTTCTTC. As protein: CASSRGLAGGQDEQFF.

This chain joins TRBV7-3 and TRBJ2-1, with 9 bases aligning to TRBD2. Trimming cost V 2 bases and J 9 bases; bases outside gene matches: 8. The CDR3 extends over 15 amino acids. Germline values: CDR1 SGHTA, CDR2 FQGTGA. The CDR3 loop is CASSLGVAGVVEQFF. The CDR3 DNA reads TGTGCCAGCAGCTTAGGGGTAGCGGGGGTTGTTGAGCAGTTCTTC.

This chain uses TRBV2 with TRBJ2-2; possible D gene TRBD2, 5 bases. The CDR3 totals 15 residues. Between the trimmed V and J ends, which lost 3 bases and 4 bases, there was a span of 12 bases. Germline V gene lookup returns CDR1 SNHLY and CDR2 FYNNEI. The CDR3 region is CASSEEYAGTGELFF. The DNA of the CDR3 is TGTGCCAGCAGTGAGGAATATGCGGGCACCGGGGAGCTGTTTTTT.

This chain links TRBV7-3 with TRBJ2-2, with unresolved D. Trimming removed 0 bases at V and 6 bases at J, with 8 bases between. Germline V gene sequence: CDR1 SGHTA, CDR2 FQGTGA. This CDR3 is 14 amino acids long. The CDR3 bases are TGTGCCAGCAGCTTAACGGTTGGGCCCGGGGAGCTGTTTTTT. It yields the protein CASSLTVGPGELFF.

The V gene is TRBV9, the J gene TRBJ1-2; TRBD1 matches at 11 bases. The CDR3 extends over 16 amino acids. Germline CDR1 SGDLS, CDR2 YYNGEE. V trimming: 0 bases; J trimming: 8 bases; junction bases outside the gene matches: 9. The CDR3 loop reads CASSVEGQGVPRGYTF. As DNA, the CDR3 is TGTGCCAGCAGCGTAGAGGGACAGGGGGTCCCCCGGGGCTACACCTTC.

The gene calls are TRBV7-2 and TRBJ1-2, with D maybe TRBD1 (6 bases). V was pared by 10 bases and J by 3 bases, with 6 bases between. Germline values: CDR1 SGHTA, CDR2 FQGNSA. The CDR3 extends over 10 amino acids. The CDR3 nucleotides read TGTGCCACAGGGGACTATGGCTACACCTTC. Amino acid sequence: CATGDYGYTF.